This T cell receptor beta chain comes out of a study of T cells in Graves' hyperthyroidism and ophthalmopathy. Study observations and caveats: Appearing also in blood were most of the thyroid clonotypes expanded above 0.001. By a 13 V-J model, ophthalmopathy was set apart from stable hyperthyroidism.

This clonotype came up many times. Its specificity is not known. The study based diagnoses on clinical symptoms, serum thyroxine and TRAb, thyroid ultrasound and orbital computed tomography. The sample of blood was obtained at first hyperthyroidism diagnosis (before any ophthalmopathy symptoms). V was shortened by 7 bases and J by 11 bases, with 17 bases between the two germline ends. In germline, CDR1 is SNHLY, CDR2 FYNNEI. CDR3 length equals 12 residues. TCR beta CDR3 regions were amplified from RNA transcripts. Initially, a first-round RT-PCR of the TCR CDR3 employed the HTBI primer set. TCRdb reprocessed the multiplex PCR reads with MiXCR, giving one entry per CDR3 protein. The data show some 600,000 distinct CDR3 sequences, approximately 15% seen once.

The specimen sequenced was blood. V and J are TRBV2 and TRBJ1-1, with D possibly TRBD1 on 5 matching bases. The source is a young woman with Graves' hyperthyroidism that later progressed to Graves' ophthalmopathy. This chain's CDR3 is CASTWDGLGAFF. CDR3 coding DNA: TGTGCCAGCACTTGGGACGGCCTGGGTGCTTTCTTT.